A selection of T cell receptor beta chains follows, all from one sample in a study of cytomegalovirus exposure and HLA in healthy donors. Data came from immunoSEQ multiplex PCR; TCRdb stores just in-frame clones and leaves some out. The sample records some 64,000 clones, more than 70% being singletons. Sample: PBMCs. The receptors derive from a man in his thirties or forties in good health and CMV-seropositive. The CDR3 runs from the conserved cysteine through the conserved F or W. The D gene is left open where the match is weak. Size values are once, few and many counts, or a class for expanded clones, and some rows have none.

TRBJ2-3 | - | TRBV15 | - | CATSRERGLDTQYF | TGTGCCACCAGCAGAGAAAGGGGCTTGGATACGCAGTATTTT
TRBJ1-2 | - | TRBV5-4 | - | CASSFGDRSYGYTF | TGTGCCAGCAGCTTTGGAGACAGATCTTATGGCTACACCTTC
TRBJ1-1 | TRBD1 | TRBV5-6 | - | CASSLDGQGAWGNTEAFF | TGTGCCAGCAGCTTGGATGGTCAGGGGGCTTGGGGGAACACTGAAGCTTTCTTT
TRBJ2-7 | - | TRBV19 | - | CASRQDPSSYEQYF | TGTGCCAGTAGACAGGATCCTAGCTCCTACGAGCAGTACTTC
TRBJ2-7 | TRBD2 | TRBV28 | - | CASSLGLAEGYEQYF | TGTGCCAGCAGTTTGGGACTAGCGGAGGGCTACGAGCAGTACTTC
TRBJ2-7 | TRBD2 | TRBV29-1 | - | CSVEVSPPGLAGGISSYEQYF | TGCAGCGTTGAAGTCAGCCCTCCGGGACTAGCGGGAGGGATAAGCTCCTACGAGCAGTACTTC
TRBJ2-5 | - | TRBV6-1 | - | CASSESGRGETQYF | TGTGCCAGCAGTGAATCTGGCAGGGGTGAGACCCAGTACTTC
TRBJ1-2 | TRBD1 | TRBV30 | - | CAWTGQGALGYTF | TGTGCCTGGACGGGACAGGGGGCGTTGGGCTACACCTTC
TRBJ1-1 | TRBD1 | TRBV11-2 | - | CASSPGQGLYTEAFF | TGTGCCAGCAGCCCCGGACAGGGTCTTTACACTGAAGCTTTCTTT
TRBJ2-1 | TRBD2 | TRBV7-3 | - | CASSPVGTSGNEQFF | TGTGCCAGCAGCCCGGTGGGGACTAGCGGCAATGAGCAGTTCTTC
TRBJ2-3 | - | TRBV1 | few | CTSTLAGAPDTQYF | TGCACCAGCACCCTAGCGGGAGCCCCAGATACGCAGTATTTT
TRBJ1-4 | TRBD1 | TRBV6-5 | - | CASSPWDRENEKLFF | TGTGCCAGCAGTCCCTGGGACAGGGAGAATGAAAAACTGTTTTTT
TRBJ2-7 | - | TRBV5-8 | - | CASSTTSEHEQYF | TGTGCCAGCAGCACCACTAGTGAACACGAGCAGTACTTC
TRBJ1-2 | TRBD1 | TRBV7-2 | - | CASSPATGMYGYTF | TGTGCCAGCAGCCCCGCGACAGGGATGTATGGCTACACCTTC
TRBJ2-1 | TRBD2 | TRBV6-1 | - | CASSETSGDNEQFF | TGTGCCAGCAGCGAGACTAGCGGCGACAATGAGCAGTTCTTC
TRBJ2-5 | - | TRBV5-1 | - | CASSPNSGETQYF | TGCGCCAGCAGCCCCAACAGTGGGGAGACCCAGTACTTC
TRBJ2-5 | TRBD1 | TRBV7-3 | - | CASSAGGQGAVETQYF | TGTGCCAGCAGCGCAGGAGGACAGGGGGCTGTGGAGACCCAGTACTTC